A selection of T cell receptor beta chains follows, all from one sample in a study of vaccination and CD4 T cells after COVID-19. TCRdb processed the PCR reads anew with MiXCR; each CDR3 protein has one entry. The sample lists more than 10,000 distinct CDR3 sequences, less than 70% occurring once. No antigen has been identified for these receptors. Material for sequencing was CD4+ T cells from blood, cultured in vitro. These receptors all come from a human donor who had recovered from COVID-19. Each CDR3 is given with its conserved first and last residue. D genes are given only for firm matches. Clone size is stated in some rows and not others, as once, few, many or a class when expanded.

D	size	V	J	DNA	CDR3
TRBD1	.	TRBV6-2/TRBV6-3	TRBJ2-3	TGTGCCAGCAGCATACAGGGGGTGAGCACAGATACGCAGTATTTT	CASSIQGVSTDTQYF
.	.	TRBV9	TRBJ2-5	TGTGCCAGCAGCGTAGGAGACTATCAAGAGACCCAGTACTTC	CASSVGDYQETQYF
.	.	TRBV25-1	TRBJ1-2	TGTGCCAGCAGTGGGGGACTGGGACGCCTTGACTATGGCTACACCTTC	CASSGGLGRLDYGYTF
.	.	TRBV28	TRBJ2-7	TGTGCCAGCAGTTTAGGCCTCTACGAGCAGTACTTC	CASSLGLYEQYF
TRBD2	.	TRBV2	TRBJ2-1	TGTGCCAGCAGGGGATGGGACTACGAGCAGTTCTTC	CASRGWDYEQFF
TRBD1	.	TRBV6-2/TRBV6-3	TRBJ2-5	TGTGCCAGCAGTAAACACCGGGACAGGGTAGAGACCCAGTACTTC	CASSKHRDRVETQYF
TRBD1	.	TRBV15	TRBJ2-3	TGTGCCACCAGCAGAGTGACAGGGGTCACAGATACGCAGTATTTT	CATSRVTGVTDTQYF
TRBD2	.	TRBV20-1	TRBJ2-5	TGCAGTGCCCGCCTACCCCTAGCGGGAGAGGAGACCCAGTACTTC	CSARLPLAGEETQYF
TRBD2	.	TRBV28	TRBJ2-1	TGTGCCAGCCGACTACTCCTAGCGGGAGCTTACAATGAGCAGTTCTTC	CASRLLLAGAYNEQFF
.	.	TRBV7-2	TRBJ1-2	TGTGCCAGCAGCTTCCAGGCACCATATGGCTACACCTTC	CASSFQAPYGYTF
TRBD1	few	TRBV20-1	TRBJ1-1	TGCAGTGCTATTTCCGGGACAGGAACTGAAGCTTTCTTT	CSAISGTGTEAFF
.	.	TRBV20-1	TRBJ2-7	TGCAGTGCCCTGGGAGGCGGGTACTACGAGCAGTACTTC	CSALGGGYYEQYF
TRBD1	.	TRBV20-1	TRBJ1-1	TGCAGTGCTAGAGAAGGACAGGCGAACACTGAAGCTTTCTTT	CSAREGQANTEAFF
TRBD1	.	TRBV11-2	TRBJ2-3	TGTGCCAGCAGCTTATTCCCCCAGGGGGCCCTAATAGATACGCAGTATTTT	CASSLFPQGALIDTQYF
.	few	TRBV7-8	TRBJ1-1	TGTGCCAGCAGCTTAGAGGCCGGGGCGGGCACTGAAGCTTTCTTT	CASSLEAGAGTEAFF
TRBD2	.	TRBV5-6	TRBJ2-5	TGTGCCAGCAGCCACGGGCAAGCGGGAGGGCAAGAGACCCAGTACTTC	CASSHGQAGGQETQYF
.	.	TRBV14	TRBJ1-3	TGTGCCAGCAGCCCCAGAGCCGATGGAAACACCATATATTTT	CASSPRADGNTIYF
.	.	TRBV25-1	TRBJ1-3	TGTGCCAGCAGTGCACTCTCCTCTGGAAACACCATATATTTT	CASSALSSGNTIYF
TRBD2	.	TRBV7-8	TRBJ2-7	TGTGCCAGCAGCGCCCCCGGTCCTAGCGGGAGCTACGAGCAGTACTTC	CASSAPGPSGSYEQYF
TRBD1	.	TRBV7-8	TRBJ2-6	TGTGCCAGCAGCAGGACAGGGGTTGCTGGGGCCAACGTCCTGACTTTC	CASSRTGVAGANVLTF
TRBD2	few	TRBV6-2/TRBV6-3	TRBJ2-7	TGTGCCAGCAGCCAAGGACTAGCGGGAGTTTCCTACGAGCAGTACTTC	CASSQGLAGVSYEQYF
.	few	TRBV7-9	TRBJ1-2	TGTGCCAGCAGCTCAAGCAGGCTGGGCTACACCTTC	CASSSSRLGYTF
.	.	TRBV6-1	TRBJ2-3	TGTGCCACCTCCCGGGGAGTAGTAGGAGATACGCAGTATTTT	CATSRGVVGDTQYF
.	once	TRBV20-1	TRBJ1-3	TGCAGTGCTAGAGTAAGCGGGAGCTCTGGAAACACCATATATTTT	CSARVSGSSGNTIYF
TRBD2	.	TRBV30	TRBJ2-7	TGTGCCTGGAGTCCGGCGACTAGCGGTTACGAGCAGTACTTC	CAWSPATSGYEQYF
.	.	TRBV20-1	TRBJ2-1	TGCAGTGCTAGAGATCAGGGACTGACCAACAATGAGCAGTTCTTC	CSARDQGLTNNEQFF
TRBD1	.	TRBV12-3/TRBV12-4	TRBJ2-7	TGTGCCAGCAGTTTGGACAGGTTTTACGAGCAGTACTTC	CASSLDRFYEQYF
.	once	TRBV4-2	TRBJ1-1	TGTGCCAGCAGCGTCCGGGAACGCACAAGTGAAGCTTTCTTT	CASSVRERTSEAFF
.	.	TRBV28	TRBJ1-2	TGTGCCAGCAGTCGGACAAACTACGCCTATGGCTACACCTTC	CASSRTNYAYGYTF
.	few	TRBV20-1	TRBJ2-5	TGCAGTGCTAGCGGGGGGCAATTGACCCAGTACTTC	CSASGGQLTQYF
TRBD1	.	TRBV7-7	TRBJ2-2	TGTGCTAGCAGCGTAACAGGGGCGAACACCGGGGAGCTGTTTTTT	CASSVTGANTGELFF
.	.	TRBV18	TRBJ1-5	TGTGCCAGCTCATCCAAGGGTCAGCCCCAGCATTTT	CASSSKGQPQHF
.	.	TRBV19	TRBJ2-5	TGTGCCAGTGGTTTTGCGGACCAAGAGACCCAGTACTTC	CASGFADQETQYF
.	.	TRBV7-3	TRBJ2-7	TGTGCCAGCAGCTCAGCGCAAGGGTACGAGCAGTACTTC	CASSSAQGYEQYF
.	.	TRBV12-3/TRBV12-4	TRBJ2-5	TGTGCCAGCAGTTTTTGGACAGTCCAAGAGACCCAGTACTTC	CASSFWTVQETQYF
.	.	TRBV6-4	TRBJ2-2	TGTGCCAGCAGTGGGACTAACACCGGGGAGCTGTTTTTT	CASSGTNTGELFF
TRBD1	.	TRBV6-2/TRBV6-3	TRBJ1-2	TGTGCCAGCCTGGACAGGTCGATCTCTGGCTACACCTTC	CASLDRSISGYTF
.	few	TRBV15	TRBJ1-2	TGTGCCACCAGCAGGGTAAACTATGGCTACACCTTC	CATSRVNYGYTF
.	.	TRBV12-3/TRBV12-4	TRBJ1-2	TGTGCCAGCAGTTCGGGAGTTGACTATGGCTACACCTTC	CASSSGVDYGYTF
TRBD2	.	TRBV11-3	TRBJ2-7	TGTGCCAGCAGCCGGGGACTAGCGGGACCCTACGAGCAGTACTTC	CASSRGLAGPYEQYF
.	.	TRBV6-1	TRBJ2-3	TGTGCCAGCGGGAGTGCAGATACGCAGTATTTT	CASGSADTQYF
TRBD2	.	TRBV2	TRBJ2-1	TGTGCCACCCAAGACTATGGACTAGCGGAAAAGAGCTCCTACAATGAGCAGTTCTTC	CATQDYGLAEKSSYNEQFF
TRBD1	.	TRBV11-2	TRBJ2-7	TGTGCCAGCAGCATCGGGACAGGGTGGACCTACGAGCAGTACTTC	CASSIGTGWTYEQYF
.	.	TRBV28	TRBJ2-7	TGTGCCAGCAGTTTTGGTGTCAGGGGCTACGAGCAGTACTTC	CASSFGVRGYEQYF
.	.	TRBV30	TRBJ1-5	TGTGCCTGGAGTGGGGCTAGCAATCAGCCCCAGCATTTT	CAWSGASNQPQHF
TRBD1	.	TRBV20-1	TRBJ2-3	TGCAGTGCTGGCCGGGACAGGGGCACAGATACGCAGTATTTT	CSAGRDRGTDTQYF
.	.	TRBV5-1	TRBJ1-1	TGCGCCAGCAGTCACAGCTTGGGTTACACTGAAGCTTTCTTT	CASSHSLGYTEAFF
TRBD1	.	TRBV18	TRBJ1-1	TGTGCCAGCTCACCGCCGGGACAGGCGAACACTGAAGCTTTCTTT	CASSPPGQANTEAFF
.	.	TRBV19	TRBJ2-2	TGTGCCTCAGAGTCGAGGACCGGGGAGCTGTTTTTT	CASESRTGELFF
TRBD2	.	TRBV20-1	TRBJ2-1	TGCAGTGCAACCAAAGCGGGAGGGCCGGGCAATGAGCAGTTCTTC	CSATKAGGPGNEQFF
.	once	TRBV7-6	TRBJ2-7	TGTGCCAGCAGCCCGTCGAGTCTATACGAGCAGTACTTC	CASSPSSLYEQYF
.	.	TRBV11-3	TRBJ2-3	TGTGCCAGCAGCTTAGATCGGAGAGATACGCAGTATTTT	CASSLDRRDTQYF
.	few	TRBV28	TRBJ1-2	TGTGCCAGCAGTCAACAAGCTAACTATGGCTACACCTTC	CASSQQANYGYTF